The entry below gives a single TCR beta chain sequence along with its context. The sample originates from a study of blood T cell repertoires in COVID-19. CDR3 length equals 12 residues. Trimming took 3 bases from V and 3 from J; bases not matched to a gene: 0. Profiling relied on immunoSEQ multiplex PCR, and the TCRdb table lists in-frame clones only, not all of them. The sample has fewer than 350,000 clones, 88% seen once; the top ten hold 1%. The receptor's source is a woman under 40 who had been exposed to COVID-19. The sample consisted of PBMCs or T cells enriched from blood (not recorded which). The chain employs TRBV5-3 and TRBJ2-7; TRBD1 matches at 7 bases. TRBV5-3 is reported as an ORF; its role is uncertain. As DNA, the CDR3 is TGTGCCAGAAGCTCAGGGGGCTACGAGCAGTACTTC. Translated: CARSSGGYEQYF.